This TCR beta chain stems from a study of long-term antiretroviral therapy in people with HIV (dated 2022 in TCRdb). Regarding the research as a whole: The earliest samples were collected roughly a decade before the 2015 WHO recommendation for immediate ART, at a time when ART was usually postponed until CD4 counts fell. About two fifths of the roughly 30 participants with HIV were female. A total of over 150 cryopreserved PBMC samples came from 25 to 35 adults with confirmed HIV infection and were collected serially over a mean of roughly six years (range 1-12). Test extractions of a monoclonal T-cell line alongside some 36 polyclonal samples showed no cross-contamination during QIAcube processing. Whether ART initiation and durable HIV suppression were associated with changes in peripheral blood TRB repertoire composition and diversity was tested in a retrospective serial study.

The CDR3 sequence holds 13 residues, the cysteine and phenylalanine included. Of the read, only the CDR3 DNA is kept; its 39 bases are in frame from base 1. Based on the germline V gene, the CDR1 and CDR2 sequences are KGHSH and LQKENI. To note about this clone: This clone's antigen is unknown. A read error may account for a junction end that differs from germline.

To be included, a participant needed at least one PBMC sample from before ART initiation plus at least two post-ART samples. Treatment was received in the United States of America by all participants with HIV. Before DNA extraction, cryopreserved samples of about 0.95-11 million PBMC were thawed and washed. At the time of the earliest PBMC sample, participants with HIV were aged between roughly 20 and 60 years. PBMC samples were contributed by each participant from 1-4 timepoints before ART initiation and 2-8 timepoints after ART initiation, with a median of 7 samples. Serial HIV viral load, CD4+ T-cell count, ART history and demographic data were obtained for every participant. Using a Qiagen kit on a QIAcube, genomic DNA was extracted from unsorted PBMC, with samples processed in batches of 12. The immunoSEQ hsTCRB v3.0 assay was used at survey level resolution to sequence the TRB variable region. The target sequencing depth for TRB was about 40,000-55,000 T-cell genomes per sample. Pooled TRB libraries were sequenced on an Illumina MiSeq with a v3 150-cycle kit. Per the source publication's procedure: Repertoire analysis was run in R within a reproducible Nextflow workflow that covered QC, data transformation and analysis. LymphoSeq2, an R package for exploring AIRR-Seq data, was used to implement custom analyses. A handful of samples yielding fewer than 5000 total TRB sequences were excluded, leaving 150 to 200 analyzed HIV repertoires. Among the approximately 190 retained HIV repertoires, 59 were collected before ART initiation and approximately 130 after ART initiation. Repertoires were downsampled to 5000 TRB nucleotide sequences, with summary statistics averaged over 100 downsampling iterations. The analysis kept only TRB sequences whose CDR3 regions were at least seven amino acids long. Diversity was measured with a Shannon entropy-derived clonality score and the Gini coefficient. In the repertoire networks, any two of the top 5000 CDR3 amino acid sequences were connected whenever the two sequences differed by an edit distance of one. For TRB CDR3 amino acid sequences, GLIPH2 was used to predict antigen specificity groups and MHC restriction. To flag known CMV, EBV, HIV or tissue antigen associations, CDR3 amino acid sequences were matched against VDJdb and McPAS-TCR. Pre-ART, post-ART and control groups were compared with Wilcoxon signed-rank tests and Holm-Bonferroni correction. Not all clones reach the TCRdb copy of this immuneACCESS table, which keeps in-frame sequences only. Checked studies attribute under half of the gap to unresolved V genes and leave the rest unexplained. The V and J calls and clone size are taken from that table; D and trimming were inferred from the DNA. Recorded for this sample are about 25,000 clones; 80% to 90% of them occurred a single time. The ten largest clonotypes hold roughly 5.6% of the sample.

Overall study outcomes, separate from this receptor: Starting ART was linked to a significant rise in TRB diversity, yet even with long-term ART the diversity remained significantly lower than in transplant donor controls. Because pre-ART samples had limited cell numbers, unsorted PBMC were profiled rather than sorted CD4+ and CD8+ T cells. Because PBMC availability was limited, only the TCR beta chain was sequenced, with no alpha chain pairing. Samples dated from the mid-2000s to the late 2010s, and the ART regimens used may be less effective than current ones. Inferences about post-ART repertoire changes are limited because no data were available on ART adherence, viral resistance or therapy changes. The repertoire was dominated across all time points by expanded TRB clones identified before ART initiation, although this dominance was seen to fluctuate and to decrease in many PLHIV after ART. Compared with controls, HIV repertoires had narrower CDR3 length ranges, and the network structure pointed to an antigen-experienced repertoire that shifted only slightly toward naive after ART.

This receptor was identified in a man younger than 30 with HIV. Source: unsorted PBMCs, taken 3 years after starting antiretroviral therapy. The chain is made from TRBV18 and TRBJ2-7; 8 bases in the junction line up with TRBD1. The CDR3 reads as follows: CASSPQGVGEQYF. In nucleotides, the sequence is TGTGCCAGCTCTCCACAGGGGGTTGGCGAGCAGTACTTC.